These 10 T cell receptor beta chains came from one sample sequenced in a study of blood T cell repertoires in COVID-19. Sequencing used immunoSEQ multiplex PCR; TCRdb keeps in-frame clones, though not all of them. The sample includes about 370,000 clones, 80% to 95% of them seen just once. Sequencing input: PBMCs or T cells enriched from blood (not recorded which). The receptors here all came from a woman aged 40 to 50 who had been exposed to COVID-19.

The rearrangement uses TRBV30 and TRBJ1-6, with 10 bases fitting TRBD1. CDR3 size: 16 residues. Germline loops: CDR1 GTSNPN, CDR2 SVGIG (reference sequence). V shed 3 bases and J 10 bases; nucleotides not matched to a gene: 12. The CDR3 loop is CAWSPGGTGVFSPLHF. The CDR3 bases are TGTGCCTGGAGCCCCGGGGGGACAGGGGTTTTCTCACCCCTCCACTTT.

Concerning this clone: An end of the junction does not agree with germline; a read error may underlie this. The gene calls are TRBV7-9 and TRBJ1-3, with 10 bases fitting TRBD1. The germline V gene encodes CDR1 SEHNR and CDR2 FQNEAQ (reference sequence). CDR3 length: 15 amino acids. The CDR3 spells CASSARDRGGDTIYF. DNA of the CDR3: TGTGCCAGCAGCGCCCGGGACAGGGGTGGAGACACCATATATTTT. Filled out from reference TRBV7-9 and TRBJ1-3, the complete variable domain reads DTGVSQNPRHKITKRGQNVTFRCDPISEHNRLYWYRQTLGQGPEFLTYFQNEAQLEKSRLLSDRFSAERPKGSFSTLEIQRTEQGDSAMYLCASSARDRGGDTIYFGEGSWLTVV.

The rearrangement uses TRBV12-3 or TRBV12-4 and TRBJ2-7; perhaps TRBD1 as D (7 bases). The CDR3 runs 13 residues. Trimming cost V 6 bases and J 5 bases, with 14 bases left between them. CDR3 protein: CASSYSRGDEQYF. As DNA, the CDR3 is TGTGCCAGCAGCTACTCCAGGGGGGACGAGCAGTACTTC.

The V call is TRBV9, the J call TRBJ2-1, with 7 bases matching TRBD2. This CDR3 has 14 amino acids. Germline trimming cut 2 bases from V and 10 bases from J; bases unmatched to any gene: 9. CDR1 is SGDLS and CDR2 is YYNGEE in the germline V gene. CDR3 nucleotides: TGTGCCAGCAGCGTTACCAGCGGGGAGGGGGAGCAGTTCTTC. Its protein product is CASSVTSGEGEQFF.

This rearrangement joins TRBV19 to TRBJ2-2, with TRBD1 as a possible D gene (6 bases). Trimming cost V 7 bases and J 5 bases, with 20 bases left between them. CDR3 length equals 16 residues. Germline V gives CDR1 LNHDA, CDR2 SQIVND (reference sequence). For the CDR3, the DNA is TGTGCCAGTACCCCTCCCGTGGGGGCGATAACCGGGGAGCTGTTTTTT. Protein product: CASTPPVGAITGELFF.

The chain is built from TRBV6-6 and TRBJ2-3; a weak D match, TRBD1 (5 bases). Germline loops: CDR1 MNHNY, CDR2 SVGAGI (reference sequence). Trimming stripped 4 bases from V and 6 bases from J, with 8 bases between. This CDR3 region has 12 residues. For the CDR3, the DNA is TGTGCCAGCAGTTTACAGGCGGATACGCAGTATTTT. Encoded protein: CASSLQADTQYF.

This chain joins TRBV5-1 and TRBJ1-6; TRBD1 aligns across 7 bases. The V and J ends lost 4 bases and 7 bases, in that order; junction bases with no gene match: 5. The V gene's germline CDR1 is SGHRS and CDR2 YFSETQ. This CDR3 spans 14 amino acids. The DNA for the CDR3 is TGCGCCAGCAGCCAAGGACAGGCAAATTCACCCCTCCACTTT. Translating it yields CASSQGQANSPLHF.

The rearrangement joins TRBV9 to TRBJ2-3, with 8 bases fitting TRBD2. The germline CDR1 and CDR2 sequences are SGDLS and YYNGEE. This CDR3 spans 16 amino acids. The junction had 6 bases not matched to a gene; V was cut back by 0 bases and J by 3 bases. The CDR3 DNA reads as TGTGCCAGCAGCGTAGACGGGGGGGCCTTAACAGATACGCAGTATTTT. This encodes CASSVDGGALTDTQYF.

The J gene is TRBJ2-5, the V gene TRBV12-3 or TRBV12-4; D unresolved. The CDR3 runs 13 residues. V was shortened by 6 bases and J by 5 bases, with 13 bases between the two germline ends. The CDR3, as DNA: TGTGCCAGCAGGCCCTCCTGGGCTGAGACCCAGTACTTC. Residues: CASRPSWAETQYF.

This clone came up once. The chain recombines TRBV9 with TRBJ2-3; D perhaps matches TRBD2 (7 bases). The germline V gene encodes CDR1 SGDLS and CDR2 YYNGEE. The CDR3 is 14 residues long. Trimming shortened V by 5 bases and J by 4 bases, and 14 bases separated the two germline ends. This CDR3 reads CASSVQGGSDTQYF. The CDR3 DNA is TGTGCCAGCAGTGTACAGGGAGGGTCAGATACGCAGTATTTT.